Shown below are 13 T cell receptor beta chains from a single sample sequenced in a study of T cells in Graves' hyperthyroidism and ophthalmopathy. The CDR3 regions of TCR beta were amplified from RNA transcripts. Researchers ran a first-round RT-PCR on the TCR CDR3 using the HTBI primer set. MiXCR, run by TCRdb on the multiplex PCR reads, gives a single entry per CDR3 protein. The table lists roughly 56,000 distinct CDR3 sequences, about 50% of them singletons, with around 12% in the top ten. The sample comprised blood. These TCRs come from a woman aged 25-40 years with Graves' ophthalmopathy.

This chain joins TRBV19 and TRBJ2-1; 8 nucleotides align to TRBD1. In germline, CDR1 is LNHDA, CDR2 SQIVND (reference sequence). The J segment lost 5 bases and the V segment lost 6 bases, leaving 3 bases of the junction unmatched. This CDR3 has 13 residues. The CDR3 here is CASRGQGNNEQFF. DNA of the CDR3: TGTGCCAGTAGAGGACAGGGAAACAATGAGCAGTTCTTC.

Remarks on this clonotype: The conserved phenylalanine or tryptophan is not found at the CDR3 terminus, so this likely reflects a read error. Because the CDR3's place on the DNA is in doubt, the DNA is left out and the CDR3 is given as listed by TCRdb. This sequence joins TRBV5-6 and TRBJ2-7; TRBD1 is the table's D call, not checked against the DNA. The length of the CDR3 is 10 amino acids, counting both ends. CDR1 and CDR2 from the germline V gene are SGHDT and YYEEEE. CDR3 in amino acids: CASSSRDRNT.

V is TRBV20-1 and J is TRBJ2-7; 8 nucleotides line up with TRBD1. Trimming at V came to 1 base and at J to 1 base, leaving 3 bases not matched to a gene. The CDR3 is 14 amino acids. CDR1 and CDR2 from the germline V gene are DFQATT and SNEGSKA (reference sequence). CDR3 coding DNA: TGCAGTGCTAGAGGCGGACAGGGTTCCTACGAGCAGTACTTC. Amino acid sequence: CSARGGQGSYEQYF.

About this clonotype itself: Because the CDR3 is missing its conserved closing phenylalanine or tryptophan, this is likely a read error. The CDR3 DNA sequence: TGCGCCAGCAGTGAAGCGCCGGGACAAGAGACCCAGTACCTC. Amino acid sequence: CASSEAPGQETQYL. The chain combines TRBV28 with TRBJ2-5; a weak D match, TRBD2 (5 bases). Germline V gives CDR1 MDHEN, CDR2 SYDVKM. The CDR3 covers 14 residues.

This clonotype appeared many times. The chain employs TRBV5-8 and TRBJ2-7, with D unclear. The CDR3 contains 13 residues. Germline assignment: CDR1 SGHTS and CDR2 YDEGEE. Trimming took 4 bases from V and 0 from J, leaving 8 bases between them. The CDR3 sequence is CASSPKDSYEQYF. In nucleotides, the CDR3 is TGTGCCAGCAGCCCTAAGGACTCCTACGAGCAGTACTTC.

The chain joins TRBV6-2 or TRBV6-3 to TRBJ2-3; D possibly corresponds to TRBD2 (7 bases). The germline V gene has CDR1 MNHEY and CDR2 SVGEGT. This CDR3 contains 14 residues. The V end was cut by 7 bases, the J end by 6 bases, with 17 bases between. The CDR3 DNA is TGTGCCAGCATTTTTGGGAGGGGGATGGATACGCAGTATTTT. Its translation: CASIFGRGMDTQYF.

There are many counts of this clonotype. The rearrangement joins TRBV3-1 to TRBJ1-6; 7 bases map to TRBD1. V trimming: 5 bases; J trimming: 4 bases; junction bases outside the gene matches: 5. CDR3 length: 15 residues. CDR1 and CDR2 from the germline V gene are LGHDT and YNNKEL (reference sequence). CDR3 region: CASSMGQQYNSPLHF. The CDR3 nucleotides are TGTGCCAGCAGCATGGGACAGCAGTATAATTCACCCCTCCACTTT.

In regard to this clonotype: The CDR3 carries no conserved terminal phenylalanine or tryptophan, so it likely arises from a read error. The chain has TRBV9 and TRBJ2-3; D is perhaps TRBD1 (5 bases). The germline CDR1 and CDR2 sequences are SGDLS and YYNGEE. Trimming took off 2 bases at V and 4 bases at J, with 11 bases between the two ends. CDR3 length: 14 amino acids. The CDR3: CASSVVRVADTQYL. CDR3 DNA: TGTGCCAGCAGCGTCGTCAGGGTTGCAGATACGCAGTATCTT.

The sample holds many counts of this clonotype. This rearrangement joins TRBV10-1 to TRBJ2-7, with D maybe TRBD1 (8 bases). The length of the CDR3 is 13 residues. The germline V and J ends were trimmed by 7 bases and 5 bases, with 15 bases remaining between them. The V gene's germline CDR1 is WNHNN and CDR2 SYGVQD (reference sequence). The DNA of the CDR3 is TGCGCCAGCAAAGAACAGGGGGGGCACGAGCAGTACTTC. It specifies CASKEQGGHEQYF.

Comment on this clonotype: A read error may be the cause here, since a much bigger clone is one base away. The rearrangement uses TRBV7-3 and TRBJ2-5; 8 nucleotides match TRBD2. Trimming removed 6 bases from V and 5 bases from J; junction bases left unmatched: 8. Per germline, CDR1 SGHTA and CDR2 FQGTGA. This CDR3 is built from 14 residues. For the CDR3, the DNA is TGTGCCAGCAGTGCCGGGGGGGGGCCGGAGACCCAGTACTTC. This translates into CASSAGGGPETQYF. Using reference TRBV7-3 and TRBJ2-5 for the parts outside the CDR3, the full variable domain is GAGVSQTPSNKVTEKGKYVELRCDPISGHTALYWYRQSLGQGPEFLIYFQGTGAADDSGLPNDRFFAVRPEGSVSTLKIQRTERGDSAVYLCASSAGGGPETQYFGPGTRLLVL.

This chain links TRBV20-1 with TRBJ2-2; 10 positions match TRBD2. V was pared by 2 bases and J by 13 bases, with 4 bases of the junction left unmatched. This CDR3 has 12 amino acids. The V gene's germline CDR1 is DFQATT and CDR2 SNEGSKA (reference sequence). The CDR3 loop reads CSARRLAGGLFF. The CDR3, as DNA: TGCAGTGCTAGACGGTTAGCGGGAGGGCTGTTTTTT.

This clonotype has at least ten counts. CDR3 DNA sequence: TGTGCCAGCAGCTTCGGTTTGGAGGGGCCCCATTCACCCCTCCACTTT. It translates to CASSFGLEGPHSPLHF. The chain employs TRBV5-5 and TRBJ1-6, with D tentatively TRBD1 (5 bases). The CDR3 spans 16 residues. In germline, CDR1 is SGHKS, CDR2 YYEKEE (reference sequence). V gave up 2 bases and J gave up 8 bases, with 17 bases separating them.

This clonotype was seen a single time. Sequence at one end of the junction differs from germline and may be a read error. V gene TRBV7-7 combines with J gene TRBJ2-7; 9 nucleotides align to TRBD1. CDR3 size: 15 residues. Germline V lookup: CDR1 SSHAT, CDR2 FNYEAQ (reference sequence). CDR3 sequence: CASSSGTGSTYEQYF. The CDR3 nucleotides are TGTGCTAGCAGCTCCGGGACAGGGTCGACCTACGAGCAGTACTTC.